One and the same sample provided the 30 T cell receptor beta chains below, sequenced in a study of cytomegalovirus exposure and HLA in healthy donors. Vbeta (60) and Jbeta (13) primers were used in the PCR. TCRdb's copy holds only in-frame clones and misses some; the assay was immunoSEQ multiplex PCR. The sample has some 200,000 clones; more than 75% are singletons. The sequenced material came from PBMCs. The receptor set was obtained from a woman between 50 and 59 years old in good health and CMV-seropositive.

Note on this clone: One end of the junction varies from germline; a read error may be responsible. The chain has TRBV4-1 and TRBJ2-3, with D maybe TRBD2 (5 bases). This CDR3 has 13 amino acids. The germline V gene encodes CDR1 MGHRA and CDR2 YSYEKL. CDR3 residues: CASSQGGPDTQYF. The CDR3 nucleotides read TGTGCCAGCAGCCAAGGAGGTCCAGATACGCAGTATTTT.

The CDR3 loop is CASSFLGQDNEKLFF. The CDR3 bases are TGTGCCAGCAGTTTCTTAGGACAGGATAATGAAAAACTGTTTTTT. V usage is TRBV6-5 and J usage is TRBJ1-4, with 7 bases identical to TRBD1. V shed 4 bases, J shed 4 bases, and the junction held 6 bases outside the gene matches. The CDR3 contains 15 residues. Looked up from germline, CDR1 is MNHEY and CDR2 is SVGAGI.

The chain has TRBV7-3 and TRBJ2-7; D remains unclear. The V gene lost 5 bases and the J gene lost 0 bases, with 8 bases spanning the gap. Germline loops: CDR1 SGHTA, CDR2 FQGTGA. The CDR3 sequence is 13 residues long. CDR3: CASSIGISYEQYF. CDR3 coding DNA: TGTGCCAGCAGCATTGGCATCTCCTACGAGCAGTACTTC.

This chain links TRBV7-9 with TRBJ2-2; 8 bases map to TRBD1. The CDR3 is 12 amino acids. Trimming took 6 bases from V and 6 from J; bases not matched to a gene: 0. Germline V lookup: CDR1 SEHNR, CDR2 FQNEAQ (reference sequence). The CDR3 sequence: CASRQGAGELFF. CDR3 nucleotides: TGTGCCAGCAGACAGGGGGCCGGGGAGCTGTTTTTT. The full variable domain, its missing parts supplied by reference TRBV7-9 and TRBJ2-2, is DTGVSQNPRHKITKRGQNVTFRCDPISEHNRLYWYRQTLGQGPEFLTYFQNEAQLEKSRLLSDRFSAERPKGSFSTLEIQRTEQGDSAMYLCASRQGAGELFFGEGSRLTVL.

This clone was observed once. Other DNA sequences within the sample encode an identical CDR3. The rearrangement links TRBV5-1 to TRBJ2-1; 10 bases fit TRBD1. CDR1 is SGHRS and CDR2 is YFSETQ in the germline V gene. CDR3 size: 16 residues. V lost 4 bases, J lost 4 bases, and 8 bases stayed unmatched. CDR3 bases: TGCGCCAGCAGCGAGACCGGGACAGGGGCTTACAATGAGCAGTTCTTC. Amino acids: CASSETGTGAYNEQFF.

The chain is built from TRBV4-2 and TRBJ2-3, with D possibly being TRBD2 (5 bases). Germline CDR1 is LGHNA and CDR2 is YNFKEQ. CDR3 length equals 15 residues. The germline V and J ends were trimmed by 1 base and 6 bases, with 14 bases remaining between them. The chain's CDR3 is CASSQAGVGSDTQYF. CDR3 coding DNA: TGTGCCAGCAGCCAAGCCGGGGTAGGATCTGATACGCAGTATTTT.

This rearrangement joins TRBV11-2 to TRBJ1-1; TRBD1 agrees at 8 bases. The germline V gene encodes CDR1 SGHAT and CDR2 FQNNGV. The length of the CDR3 is 14 residues. The junction had 4 bases not matched to a gene; V was cut back by 3 bases and J by 4 bases. In DNA, the CDR3 is TGTGCCAGCAGCTTTCAGGGGGCGCGCACTGAAGCTTTCTTT. Protein sequence: CASSFQGARTEAFF.

This sequence joins TRBV11-2 and TRBJ1-1, with D unclear. V lost 5 bases and J 4 bases, leaving 5 bases between the germline ends. Germline loops: CDR1 SGHAT, CDR2 FQNNGV. The CDR3 sequence is 11 residues long. The CDR3 here is CASSLSTEAFF. DNA of the CDR3: TGTGCCAGCAGCCTAAGCACTGAAGCTTTCTTT.

This clone was seen just once. At one boundary the junction diverges from the germline segment, which might be a read error. This chain joins TRBV6-6 and TRBJ2-7; TRBD2 agrees at 9 bases. The CDR3 sequence is 14 residues long. Looked up from germline, CDR1 is MNHNY and CDR2 is SVGAGI (reference sequence). The CDR3 loop is CASSYSDSGGEAAF. DNA of the CDR3: TGTGCCAGCAGTTACTCGGATAGCGGGGGAGAAGCCGCCTTC.

The chain joins TRBV7-9 to TRBJ1-5, with a tentative D call TRBD1 (5 bases). The germline gives CDR1 SEHNR, CDR2 FQNEAQ (reference sequence). The CDR3 loop spans 15 amino acids. V was cut by 5 bases and J by 3 bases, with 14 bases left in between. The CDR3 coding sequence is TGTGCCAGCAGCCTGGGGGGGGTGTACAATCAGCCCCAGCATTTT. It codes for CASSLGGVYNQPQHF.

The J gene is TRBJ1-6, the V gene TRBV2; 7 bases align to TRBD1. The junction had 9 bases not matched to a gene; V was cut back by 10 bases and J by 9 bases. Germline values: CDR1 SNHLY, CDR2 FYNNEI. This CDR3 is 13 amino acids long. The CDR3 nucleotides read TGTGCCATTCCAGGGGGAGCAGGTTCACCCCTCCACTTT. Amino acids: CAIPGGAGSPLHF.

The count of this clone is one. This chain uses TRBV2 with TRBJ2-5, with TRBD1 matching over 8 bases. Gene TRBJ2-7 matches the end of the DNA better, so the J call may be wrong. Germline lookup yields CDR1 SNHLY and CDR2 FYNNEI. The CDR3 is made up of 14 amino acids. CDR3 sequence (DNA): TGTGCCAGCAGCAATCCGGGACAGGACTACGAGCAGTACTTC. As protein: CASSNPGQDYEQYF.

DNA for the CDR3: TGCGCCAGCAGCTCTCGATCCGGGAATGGCTACACCTTC. Translated: CASSSRSGNGYTF. The chain joins TRBV5-1 to TRBJ1-2; D unresolved. This CDR3 region has 13 residues. With 3 bases removed from V and 6 bases from J, the gap between germline ends came to 12 bases. CDR1 and CDR2 (germline): SGHRS, YFSETQ. The full variable domain, completed using reference TRBV5-1 and TRBJ1-2, is KAGVTQTPRYLIKTRGQQVTLSCSPISGHRSVSWYQQTPGQGLQFLFEYFSETQRNKGNFPGRFSGRQFSNSRSEMNVSTLELGDSALYLCASSSRSGNGYTFGSGTRLTVV.

The chain joins TRBV28 to TRBJ1-2; no definite D call. The germline V and J ends were trimmed by 2 bases and 5 bases, with 12 bases remaining between them. The CDR3 runs 14 residues. Looked up from germline, CDR1 is MDHEN and CDR2 is SYDVKM. The CDR3 loop reads CASSLKRISYGYTF. For the CDR3, the DNA is TGTGCCAGCAGTTTAAAGAGGATCAGTTATGGCTACACCTTC.

The V and J genes are TRBV10-2 and TRBJ2-3, with 9 bases aligning to TRBD2. This CDR3 spans 15 amino acids. V was clipped by 4 bases and J by 5 bases; unmatched bases: 7. The germline CDR1 and CDR2 sequences are WSHSY and SAAADI. CDR3 sequence reads: CASSALSGGGDTQYF. Here the CDR3 DNA reads TGCGCCAGCAGTGCCCTTAGCGGGGGAGGAGATACGCAGTATTTT.

The gene calls are TRBV30 and TRBJ2-7; a possible D gene is TRBD1 (6 bases). Looked up from germline, CDR1 is GTSNPN and CDR2 is SVGIG (reference sequence). The V end was cut by 5 bases, the J end by 3 bases, with 11 bases between. The CDR3 is 12 amino acids. The DNA for the CDR3 is TGTGCCTGGGGGGACACTAACTACGAGCAGTACTTC. This codes for CAWGDTNYEQYF.

This clone was picked up one time. This chain links TRBV27 with TRBJ1-4; 10 bases map to TRBD1. CDR3 size: 15 residues. The V gene's germline CDR1 is MNHEY and CDR2 SMNVEV (reference sequence). Trimming removed 6 bases from V and 7 bases from J; junction bases left unmatched: 8. The CDR3: CASRLWGDRGEKLFF. The CDR3 DNA reads TGTGCCAGCAGGCTCTGGGGGGACAGGGGTGAAAAACTGTTTTTT.

The chain joins TRBV5-8 to TRBJ1-2, with D possibly matching TRBD1 (5 bases). The ends were cut back, 3 bases at V and 3 bases at J, with 9 bases in the middle. Germline CDR1 reads SGHTS; CDR2 reads YDEGEE. This CDR3 is built from 13 residues. Written as DNA, the CDR3 is TGTGCCAGCAGCTGGACAACCCACTATGGCTACACCTTC. It is translated as CASSWTTHYGYTF.

The chain couples TRBV5-4 to TRBJ2-5; weak D call: TRBD2 (6 bases). Germline-derived CDR1 and CDR2 are SGHNT and YYREEE (reference sequence). Trimming pared 0 bases from V and 3 bases from J, leaving 12 bases between. This CDR3 is built from 15 residues. This CDR3 reads CASSLGVGGKETQYF. CDR3 nucleotides: TGTGCCAGCAGCTTGGGGGTCGGGGGAAAAGAGACCCAGTACTTC. Variable domain in full (rest from reference TRBV5-4 and TRBJ2-5): ETGVTQSPTHLIKTRGQQVTLRCSSQSGHNTVSWYQQALGQGPQFIFQYYREEENGRGNFPPRFSGLQFPNYSSELNVNALELDDSALYLCASSLGVGGKETQYFGPGTRLLVL.

V usage is TRBV10-1 and J usage is TRBJ2-2; TRBD1 matches at 8 bases. Germline V gives CDR1 WNHNN, CDR2 SYGVQD (reference sequence). J was trimmed by 4 bases and V by 6 bases; bases with no gene match: 13. This CDR3 spans 17 amino acids. The chain's CDR3 is CASSQPGQGKSTGELFF. As DNA, the CDR3 is TGCGCCAGCAGCCAACCCGGACAGGGTAAGAGCACCGGGGAGCTGTTTTTT.

The gene calls are TRBV7-9 and TRBJ2-5; TRBD1 matches at 7 bases. This CDR3 has 14 residues. Germline assignment: CDR1 SEHNR and CDR2 FQNEAQ (reference sequence). After removal of 5 bases from V and 5 bases from J, the junction contained 8 bases not matched to a gene. CDR3 nucleotide sequence: TGTGCCAGCAGCCCCCGACAGGGCCGGGAGACCCAGTACTTC. Protein: CASSPRQGRETQYF.

J is TRBJ2-7 and V is TRBV5-8; 9 bases are shared with TRBD1. The V segment lost 4 bases and the J segment 6 bases; nucleotides outside the gene matches: 8. Germline-derived CDR1 and CDR2 are SGHTS and YDEGEE. CDR3 length: 14 amino acids. The CDR3 spells CASSDPGQGFEQYF. As DNA, the CDR3 is TGTGCCAGCAGCGATCCGGGACAGGGATTCGAGCAGTACTTC.

The rearrangement joins TRBV6-6 to TRBJ2-7, with 15 bases identical to TRBD2. The CDR3 is made up of 15 amino acids. The germline V gene encodes CDR1 MNHNY and CDR2 SVGAGI (reference sequence). V lost 6 bases to trimming and J lost 7 bases; unmatched junction nucleotides: 7. CDR3 coding DNA: TGTGCCAGCAGCCGGACTAGCGGGGGGGCGGGGGAGCAGTACTTC. Protein: CASSRTSGGAGEQYF.

The J gene is TRBJ2-2, the V gene TRBV5-1; 9 nucleotides line up with TRBD2. J gave up 4 bases and V 0 bases, and 1 base lay outside the gene matches. Germline V CDR1 and CDR2: SGHRS, YFSETQ. This CDR3 region has 15 residues. The CDR3 here is CASSLELAGTGELFF. In DNA form, the CDR3 reads TGCGCCAGCAGCTTGGAACTAGCGGGCACCGGGGAGCTGTTTTTT.

This clone has ten or more counts. The same CDR3 also results from other DNA sequences found in this sample. The CDR3 loop is CASRSGQLYQPQHF. DNA of the CDR3: TGTGCCAGCAGATCGGGACAGCTCTATCAGCCCCAGCATTTT. This chain uses TRBV28 with TRBJ1-5, with 7 bases aligning to TRBD1. The trim removed 6 bases at V and 5 bases at J, leaving 7 bases unmatched. The CDR3 is made up of 14 amino acids. Germline CDR1 MDHEN, CDR2 SYDVKM.

This clone was counted a few times. The chain uses TRBV6-5 and TRBJ2-7; weak D call: TRBD2 (5 bases). The CDR3 totals 11 residues. V was shortened by 6 bases and J by 4 bases, with 7 bases between the two germline ends. From germline, CDR1 is MNHEY and CDR2 SVGAGI. The CDR3 reads CASSEGYEQYF. The CDR3 coding sequence is TGTGCCAGCAGCGAGGGTTACGAGCAGTACTTC.

This chain connects TRBV2 to TRBJ1-6, with D hard to call. Trimming stripped 4 bases from V and 3 bases from J, with 7 bases between. Germline CDR1 reads SNHLY; CDR2 reads FYNNEI. CDR3 length: 14 amino acids. The DNA for the CDR3 is TGTGCCAGCAGTGCGGGAATCTATAATTCACCCCTCCACTTT. It is translated as CASSAGIYNSPLHF.

The chain is built from TRBV5-4 and TRBJ1-1; D might be TRBD1 (5 bases). Germline CDR1 and CDR2: SGHNT and YYREEE (reference sequence). The ends were cut back, 7 bases at V and 1 base at J, with 8 bases in the middle. The CDR3 length is 12 residues. The chain's CDR3 is CASGRGNTEAFF. CDR3 in DNA: TGTGCCAGCGGGAGGGGGAACACTGAAGCTTTCTTT. The variable domain in full, completed from reference TRBV5-4 and TRBJ1-1, reads ETGVTQSPTHLIKTRGQQVTLRCSSQSGHNTVSWYQQALGQGPQFIFQYYREEENGRGNFPPRFSGLQFPNYSSELNVNALELDDSALYLCASGRGNTEAFFGQGTRLTVV.

The chain uses TRBV18 and TRBJ1-6, with D possibly TRBD1 on 5 matching bases. CDR1 and CDR2 from the germline V gene are KGHSH and LQKENI. This CDR3 is built from 14 residues. V was clipped by 6 bases and J by 9 bases, with 15 bases between them. CDR3 in DNA: TGTGCCAGCTCCCCGGGCCAGGGAGGTTCACCCCTCCACTTT. Encoded protein: CASSPGQGGSPLHF.

Only a few counts were recorded for this clone. The rearrangement links TRBV5-4 to TRBJ2-3, with 10 nucleotides matching TRBD2. The CDR3 runs to 15 residues. CDR1 is SGHNT, CDR2 YYREEE, per germline (reference sequence). With 5 bases clipped from V and 1 base from J, the junction kept 4 bases outside the gene matches. CDR3 coding DNA: TGTGCCAGCAGGCCCGGGACTAGCGGCACAGATACGCAGTATTTT. This encodes CASRPGTSGTDTQYF. The variable domain in full, completed from reference TRBV5-4 and TRBJ2-3, reads ETGVTQSPTHLIKTRGQQVTLRCSSQSGHNTVSWYQQALGQGPQFIFQYYREEENGRGNFPPRFSGLQFPNYSSELNVNALELDDSALYLCASRPGTSGTDTQYFGPGTRLTVL.